Following are 24 T cell receptor beta chains from one sample sequenced in a study of blood T cell repertoires in COVID-19 (dated by TCRdb to 2018 to 2020). Library construction relied on the immunoSEQ multiplex PCR assay. TCRdb retrieved this table from immuneACCESS and kept in-frame rearrangements only. Not all clones are present; in checked studies, unresolved V genes account for under half, and no reason is known for the remainder. The sample profile shows about 260,000 clones; roughly 87% of them were found once. The ten top clones hold 0.7% of the sample. The sample taken for sequencing was peripheral blood. These receptors were obtained from a human donor in a cohort sampled during active COVID-19.

This sequence joins TRBV2 and TRBJ2-7; 9 bases map to TRBD1. CDR1 and CDR2 from the germline V gene are SNHLY and FYNNEI. The CDR3 covers 13 residues. With 7 bases clipped from V and 3 bases from J, the junction kept 4 bases outside the gene matches. In nucleotides, the CDR3 is TGTGCCAGCAACAGGGGGCTGAGCTACGAGCAGTACTTC. Residues: CASNRGLSYEQYF.

This chain joins TRBV5-8 and TRBJ2-5; 11 positions match TRBD2. This CDR3 has 19 residues. The V and J ends lost 1 base and 1 base, in that order; junction bases with no gene match: 12. Germline lookup yields CDR1 SGHTS and CDR2 YDEGEE. In DNA, the CDR3 is TGTGCCAGCAGCTTGTCGGGACTAGCGGAGCTCGGCCCCCAAGAGACCCAGTACTTC. As protein: CASSLSGLAELGPQETQYF.

The CDR3 spells CASSLELAGVKNIQYF. Written as DNA, the CDR3 is TGCGCCAGCAGCTTGGAACTAGCGGGAGTCAAAAACATTCAGTACTTC. The chain recombines TRBV5-1 with TRBJ2-4, with 11 bases fitting TRBD2. The CDR3 covers 16 residues. V was pared by 0 bases and J by 3 bases, with 2 bases of the junction left unmatched. CDR1 SGHRS and CDR2 YFSETQ come from the germline V gene.

This clone is a singleton in its sample. J is TRBJ2-7 and V is TRBV4-3, with unresolved D. With 0 bases removed from V and 5 bases from J, the gap between germline ends came to 17 bases. Germline loops: CDR1 LGHNA, CDR2 YSLEER. The CDR3 totals 16 residues. The CDR3 reads CASSQERHGLLDEQYF. CDR3 in DNA: TGCGCCAGCAGCCAAGAACGACACGGCCTTTTGGACGAGCAGTACTTC.

This clone was seen just once. J is TRBJ2-1 and V is TRBV30, with D maybe TRBD1 (6 bases). The CDR3 extends over 12 amino acids. The V gene's germline CDR1 is GTSNPN and CDR2 SVGIG (reference sequence). Trimming stripped 3 bases from V and 4 bases from J, with 7 bases between. CDR3 nucleotide sequence: TGTGCCTGGAGGCAGGGGTACAATGAGCAGTTCTTC. Protein: CAWRQGYNEQFF.

The chain couples TRBV15 to TRBJ2-7; no reliable D call. The CDR3 length is 15 residues. Germline CDR1 and CDR2: LNHNV and YYDKDF (reference sequence). V lost 5 bases, J lost 5 bases, and 19 bases lay in between. The DNA of the CDR3 is TGTGCCACCAGCCCCCGCTCTAGGAGTGTGGACGAGCAGTACTTC. Translated, it gives CATSPRSRSVDEQYF.

J is TRBJ1-2 and V is TRBV10-3; 8 bases align to TRBD1. The CDR3 length is 13 residues. Germline V gives CDR1 ENHRY, CDR2 SYGVKD. The trim removed 7 bases at V and 7 bases at J, leaving 8 bases unmatched. The DNA of the CDR3 is TGTGCCATCACCTTGGACAGGGAACGTGGCTACACCTTC. Translating gives CAITLDRERGYTF.

The chain carries TRBV7-2 and TRBJ2-3; tentatively, D is TRBD2 (5 bases). This CDR3 contains 13 residues. Trimming removed 5 bases from V and 4 bases from J, with 10 bases in between. Germline-derived CDR1 and CDR2 are SGHTA and FQGNSA. The CDR3 spells CASSTTRADTQYF. CDR3 in DNA: TGTGCCAGCAGCACCACTAGGGCAGATACGCAGTATTTT.

This clone was recorded once. This chain links TRBV15 with TRBJ1-2; possibly TRBD1 for D (5 bases). V shed 0 bases and J shed 2 bases, with 10 bases lying between them. Germline V gene sequence: CDR1 LNHNV, CDR2 YYDKDF (reference sequence). CDR3 length equals 15 residues. The CDR3, as DNA: TGTGCCACCAGCAGAGATATAGCAGGGAACTATGGCTACACCTTC. Its protein product is CATSRDIAGNYGYTF.

This clone was seen once. The chain's CDR3 is CASRTVSGNTIYF. CDR3 in DNA: TGTGCCAGCAGAACGGTCTCTGGAAACACCATATATTTT. J is TRBJ1-3 and V is TRBV12-3 or TRBV12-4; D is ambiguous. The CDR3 has 13 residues. The ends were cut back, 6 bases at V and 0 bases at J, with 6 bases in the middle.

The chain combines TRBV5-6 with TRBJ1-1; no clear D gene. Trimming shortened V by 0 bases and J by 1 base, and 10 bases separated the two germline ends. Germline loops: CDR1 SGHDT, CDR2 YYEEEE. This CDR3 has 15 residues. The DNA of the CDR3 is TGTGCCAGCAGCTTGGGGGGAGGGCGGAACACTGAAGCTTTCTTT. It yields the protein CASSLGGGRNTEAFF.

The chain links TRBV5-6 to TRBJ2-7, with TRBD1 as a possible D gene (6 bases). The length of the CDR3 is 18 residues. The V and J ends lost 1 base and 0 bases respectively, with 20 bases between them. Germline V gene data show CDR1 as SGHDT and CDR2 as YYEEEE. For the CDR3, the DNA is TGTGCCAGCAGCTTGACCCCCTTACAGGGCCCGAGCTCCTACGAGCAGTACTTC. The encoded protein is CASSLTPLQGPSSYEQYF.

The chain joins TRBV7-2 to TRBJ2-7; TRBD2 matches 12 bases. The CDR3 spans 15 residues. Unmatched junction bases numbered 4, after V lost 5 bases and J lost 2 bases. The germline gives CDR1 SGHTA, CDR2 FQGNSA. The CDR3 loop is CASSTTSGGPYEQYF. The CDR3, as DNA: TGTGCCAGCAGCACAACTAGCGGGGGGCCCTACGAGCAGTACTTC.

This chain links TRBV2 with TRBJ1-5; D possibly corresponds to TRBD1 (5 bases). Germline assignment: CDR1 SNHLY and CDR2 FYNNEI. Trimming pared 2 bases from V and 0 bases from J, leaving 11 bases between. The CDR3 has 16 residues. The CDR3 sequence: CASSESGGSSNQPQHF. CDR3 DNA sequence: TGTGCCAGCAGTGAATCTGGGGGGAGTAGCAATCAGCCCCAGCATTTT. Variable domain in full (rest from reference TRBV2 and TRBJ1-5): EPEVTQTPSHQVTQMGQEVILRCVPISNHLYFYWYRQILGQKVEFLVSFYNNEISEKSEIFDDQFSVERPDGSNFTLKIRSTKLEDSAMYFCASSESGGSSNQPQHFGDGTRLSIL.

This rearrangement joins TRBV28 to TRBJ2-7; tentatively, D is TRBD2 (6 bases). This CDR3 spans 12 amino acids. V lost 2 bases, J lost 7 bases, and 9 bases lay in between. The germline V gene has CDR1 MDHEN and CDR2 SYDVKM. The CDR3, as DNA: TGTGCCAGCAGTTTACTAGCGCTAGAGCAGTACTTC. It specifies CASSLLALEQYF.

This sequence joins TRBV4-3 and TRBJ1-2; the D is unclear. V dropped 0 bases and J dropped 7 bases, with 12 bases sitting between them. The CDR3 consists of 14 residues. Germline CDR1 LGHNA, CDR2 YSLEER. The DNA for the CDR3 is TGCGCCAGCAGCCAAGATGCGGCCTTGCCTGGCTACACCTTC. This translates into CASSQDAALPGYTF.

The rearrangement joins TRBV9 to TRBJ2-1; D is possibly TRBD2 (6 bases). Germline CDR1 and CDR2: SGDLS and YYNGEE. With 3 bases removed from V and 9 bases from J, the gap between germline ends came to 19 bases. This CDR3 has 15 residues. The CDR3 DNA reads as TGTGCCAGCAGCGGGCTGTTTGGGGGGATCTCTGAGCAGTTCTTC. It encodes CASSGLFGGISEQFF. Full variable domain (rest looked up from reference TRBV9 and TRBJ2-1): DSGVTQTPKHLITATGQRVTLRCSPRSGDLSVYWYQQSLDQGLQFLIQYYNGEERAKGNILERFSAQQFPDLHSELNLSSLELGDSALYFCASSGLFGGISEQFFGPGTRLTVL.

This clone was seen a handful of times. This chain uses TRBV28 with TRBJ1-5; D ambiguous. The CDR3 has 15 amino acids. The germline V and J ends were trimmed by 5 bases and 6 bases, with 17 bases remaining between them. Germline values: CDR1 MDHEN, CDR2 SYDVKM. In DNA, the CDR3 is TGTGCCAGCAGTAGTCCTGCGGGATCGACTCAGCCCCAGCATTTT. Its protein product is CASSSPAGSTQPQHF.

The genes are TRBV7-6 and TRBJ2-5, with D possibly TRBD2 on 7 matching bases. The V gene's germline CDR1 is SGHVS and CDR2 FNYEAQ. The CDR3 is 13 residues long. Between the trimmed V and J ends, which lost 5 bases and 9 bases, there was a span of 16 bases. This CDR3 is CASSRGGTQAQYF. As DNA, the CDR3 is TGTGCCAGCAGCAGGGGGGGGACCCAGGCCCAGTACTTC.

V usage is TRBV7-3 and J usage is TRBJ2-1, with 8 positions matching TRBD1. The CDR3 consists of 14 residues. Germline V gene sequence: CDR1 SGHTA, CDR2 FQGTGA. V trimming: 5 bases; J trimming: 6 bases; junction bases outside the gene matches: 6. The DNA of the CDR3 is TGTGCCAGCAGCGGAGGACAGGGCGGCAATGAGCAGTTCTTC. As protein: CASSGGQGGNEQFF.

V is TRBV5-5 and J is TRBJ1-4; 8 positions agree with TRBD1. The CDR3 totals 15 residues. Germline CDR1 SGHKS, CDR2 YYEKEE (reference sequence). The junction had 5 bases not matched to a gene; V was cut back by 1 base and J by 6 bases. In DNA, the CDR3 is TGTGCCAGCAGCTTGTTCGGACAGGGCTATGAAAAACTGTTTTTT. It encodes CASSLFGQGYEKLFF.

This chain links TRBV7-2 with TRBJ2-4; 8 positions match TRBD2. This CDR3 has 19 residues. Germline V lookup: CDR1 SGHTA, CDR2 FQGNSA. Trimming cost V 5 bases and J 0 bases; bases outside gene matches: 15. The DNA of the CDR3 is TGTGCCAGCAGCCCTCTCGGGGCCTTAGCGGGGTTAGCCAAAAACATTCAGTACTTC. Its protein is CASSPLGALAGLAKNIQYF. Using reference TRBV7-2 and TRBJ2-4 for the parts outside the CDR3, the full variable domain is GAGVSQSPSNKVTEKGKDVELRCDPISGHTALYWYRQSLGQGLEFLIYFQGNSAPDKSGLPSDRFSAERTGGSVSTLTIQRTQQEDSAVYLCASSPLGALAGLAKNIQYFGAGTRLSVL.

This clone appeared a single time. The chain is built from TRBV30 and TRBJ1-5; 7 bases map to TRBD1. The J segment lost 7 bases and the V segment lost 2 bases, leaving 5 bases of the junction unmatched. The CDR3 length is 13 residues. Germline assignment: CDR1 GTSNPN and CDR2 SVGIG (reference sequence). The chain's CDR3 is CAWSSTGRQPQHF. CDR3 nucleotides: TGTGCCTGGAGTTCGACAGGGAGGCAGCCCCAGCATTTT.

V is TRBV6-4 and J is TRBJ1-5; D call uncertain. Trimming cost V 2 bases and J 5 bases, with 7 bases left between them. The CDR3 runs 13 residues. Germline CDR1 MRHNA, CDR2 SNTAGT. This chain's CDR3 is CASSDGVDQPQHF. The CDR3 DNA reads TGTGCCAGCAGTGACGGAGTGGATCAGCCCCAGCATTTT.